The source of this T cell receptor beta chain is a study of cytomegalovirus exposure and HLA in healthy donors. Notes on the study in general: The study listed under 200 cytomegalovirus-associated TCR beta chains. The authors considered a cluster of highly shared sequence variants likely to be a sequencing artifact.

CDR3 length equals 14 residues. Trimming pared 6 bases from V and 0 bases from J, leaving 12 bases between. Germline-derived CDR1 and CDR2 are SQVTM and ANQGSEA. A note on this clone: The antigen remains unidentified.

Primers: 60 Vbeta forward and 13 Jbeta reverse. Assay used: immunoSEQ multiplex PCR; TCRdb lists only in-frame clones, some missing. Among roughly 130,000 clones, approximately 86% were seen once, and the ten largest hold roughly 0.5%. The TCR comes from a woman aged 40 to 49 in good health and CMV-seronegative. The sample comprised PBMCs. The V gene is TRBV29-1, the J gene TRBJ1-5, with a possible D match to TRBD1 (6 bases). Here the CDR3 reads CSVRQGNSNQPQHF. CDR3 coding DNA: TGCAGCGTACGTCAGGGGAATAGCAATCAGCCCCAGCATTTT.